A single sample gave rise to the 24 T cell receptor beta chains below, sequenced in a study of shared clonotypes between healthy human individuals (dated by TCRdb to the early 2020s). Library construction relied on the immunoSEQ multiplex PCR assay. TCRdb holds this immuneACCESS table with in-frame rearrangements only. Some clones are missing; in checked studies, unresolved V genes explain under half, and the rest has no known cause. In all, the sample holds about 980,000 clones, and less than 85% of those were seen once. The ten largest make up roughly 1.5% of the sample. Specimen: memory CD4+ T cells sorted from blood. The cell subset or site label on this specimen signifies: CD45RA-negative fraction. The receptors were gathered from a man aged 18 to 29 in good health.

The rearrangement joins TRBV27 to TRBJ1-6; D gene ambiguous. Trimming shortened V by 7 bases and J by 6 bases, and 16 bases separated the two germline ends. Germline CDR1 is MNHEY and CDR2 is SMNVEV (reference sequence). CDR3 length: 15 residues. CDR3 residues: CASTGRNLLNSPLHF. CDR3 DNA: TGTGCCAGCACCGGACGTAACCTCCTTAATTCACCCCTCCACTTT.

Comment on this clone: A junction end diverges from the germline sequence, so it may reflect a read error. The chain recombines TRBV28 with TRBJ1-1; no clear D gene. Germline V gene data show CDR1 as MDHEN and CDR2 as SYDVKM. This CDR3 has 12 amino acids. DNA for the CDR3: TGTGCCAGCAGTTTATTGAACGCTGAAGCTTTCTTT. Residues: CASSLLNAEAFF.

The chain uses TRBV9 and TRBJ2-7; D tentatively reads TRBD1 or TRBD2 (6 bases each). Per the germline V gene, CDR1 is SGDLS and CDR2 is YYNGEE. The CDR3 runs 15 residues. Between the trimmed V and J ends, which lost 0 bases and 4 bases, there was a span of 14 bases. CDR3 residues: CASSVELTGAYEQYF. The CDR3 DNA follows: TGTGCCAGCAGCGTAGAATTGACGGGGGCTTACGAGCAGTACTTC. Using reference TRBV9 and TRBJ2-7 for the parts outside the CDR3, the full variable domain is DSGVTQTPKHLITATGQRVTLRCSPRSGDLSVYWYQQSLDQGLQFLIQYYNGEERAKGNILERFSAQQFPDLHSELNLSSLELGDSALYFCASSVELTGAYEQYFGPGTRLTVT.

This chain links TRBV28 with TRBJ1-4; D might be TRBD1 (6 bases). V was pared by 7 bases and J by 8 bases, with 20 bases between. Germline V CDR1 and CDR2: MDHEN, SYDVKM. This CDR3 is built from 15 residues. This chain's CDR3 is CASTIGGLTEEKLFF. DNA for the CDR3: TGTGCCAGCACCATTGGGGGGCTAACGGAGGAAAAACTGTTTTTT. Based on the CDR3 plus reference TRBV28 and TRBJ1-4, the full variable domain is DVKVTQSSRYLVKRTGEKVFLECVQDMDHENMFWYRQDPGLGLRLIYFSYDVKMKEKGDIPEGYSVSREKKERFSLILESASTNQTSMYLCASTIGGLTEEKLFFGSGTQLSVL.

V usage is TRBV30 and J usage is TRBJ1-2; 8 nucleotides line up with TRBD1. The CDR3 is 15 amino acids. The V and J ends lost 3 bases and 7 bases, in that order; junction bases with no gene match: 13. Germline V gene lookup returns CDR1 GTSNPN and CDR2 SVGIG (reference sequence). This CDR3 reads CAWRDRDRFFVGYTF. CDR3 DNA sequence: TGTGCCTGGAGGGACCGGGACAGGTTTTTTGTTGGCTACACCTTC.

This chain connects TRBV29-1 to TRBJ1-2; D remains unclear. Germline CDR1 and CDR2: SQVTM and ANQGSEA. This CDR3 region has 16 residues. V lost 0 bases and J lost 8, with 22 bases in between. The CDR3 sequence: CSVEDLKLGPGLGYTF. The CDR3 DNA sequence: TGCAGCGTTGAAGACCTCAAGTTAGGCCCAGGTCTGGGCTACACCTTC.

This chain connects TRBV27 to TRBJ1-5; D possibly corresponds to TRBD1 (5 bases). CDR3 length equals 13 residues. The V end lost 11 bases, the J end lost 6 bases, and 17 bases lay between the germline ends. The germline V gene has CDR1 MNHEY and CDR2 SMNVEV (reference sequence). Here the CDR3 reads CALGGGVIQPQHF. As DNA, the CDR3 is TGTGCCCTAGGTGGGGGGGTGATTCAGCCCCAGCATTTT.

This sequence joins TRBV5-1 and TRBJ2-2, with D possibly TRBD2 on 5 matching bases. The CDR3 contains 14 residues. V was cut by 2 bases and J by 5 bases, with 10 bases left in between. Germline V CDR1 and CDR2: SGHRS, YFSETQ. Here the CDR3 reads CASSFDAGTGELFF. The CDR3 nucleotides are TGCGCCAGCAGCTTCGACGCGGGTACCGGGGAGCTGTTTTTT. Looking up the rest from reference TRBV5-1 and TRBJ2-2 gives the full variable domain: KAGVTQTPRYLIKTRGQQVTLSCSPISGHRSVSWYQQTPGQGLQFLFEYFSETQRNKGNFPGRFSGRQFSNSRSEMNVSTLELGDSALYLCASSFDAGTGELFFGEGSRLTVL.

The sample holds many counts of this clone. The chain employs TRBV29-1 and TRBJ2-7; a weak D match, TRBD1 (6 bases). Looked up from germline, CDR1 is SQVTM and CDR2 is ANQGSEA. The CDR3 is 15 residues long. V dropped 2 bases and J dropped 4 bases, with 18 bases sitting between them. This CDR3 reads CSVELMGAGRYEQYF. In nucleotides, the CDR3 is TGCAGCGTTGAATTAATGGGGGCAGGAAGATACGAGCAGTACTTC.

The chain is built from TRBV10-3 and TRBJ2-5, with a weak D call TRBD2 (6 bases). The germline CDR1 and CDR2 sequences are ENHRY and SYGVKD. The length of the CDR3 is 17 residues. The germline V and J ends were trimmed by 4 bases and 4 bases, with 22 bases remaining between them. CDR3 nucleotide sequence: TGTGCCATCAGTGGGGGTCATGGTAGCGGAGGGGCAGAGACCCAGTACTTC. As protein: CAISGGHGSGGAETQYF.

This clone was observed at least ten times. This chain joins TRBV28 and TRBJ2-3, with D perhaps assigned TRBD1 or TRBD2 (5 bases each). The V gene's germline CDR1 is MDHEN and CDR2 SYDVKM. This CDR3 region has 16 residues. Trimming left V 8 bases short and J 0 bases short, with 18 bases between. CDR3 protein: CASLGTLASSTDTQYF. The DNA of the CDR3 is TGTGCCAGCTTAGGGACCCTGGCCTCTAGCACAGATACGCAGTATTTT.

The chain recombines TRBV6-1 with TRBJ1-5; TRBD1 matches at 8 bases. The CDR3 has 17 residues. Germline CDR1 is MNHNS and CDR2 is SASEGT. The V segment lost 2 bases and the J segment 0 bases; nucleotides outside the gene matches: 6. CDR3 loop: CASSEPRTGISNQPQHF. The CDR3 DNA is TGTGCCAGCAGTGAACCCCGGACAGGGATTAGCAATCAGCCCCAGCATTTT.

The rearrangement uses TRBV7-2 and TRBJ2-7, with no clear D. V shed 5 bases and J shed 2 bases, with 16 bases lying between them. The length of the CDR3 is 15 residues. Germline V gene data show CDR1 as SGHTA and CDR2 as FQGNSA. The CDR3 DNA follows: TGTGCCAGCAGCCCATACGTGGGAAGCGCCTACGAGCAGTACTTC. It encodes CASSPYVGSAYEQYF.

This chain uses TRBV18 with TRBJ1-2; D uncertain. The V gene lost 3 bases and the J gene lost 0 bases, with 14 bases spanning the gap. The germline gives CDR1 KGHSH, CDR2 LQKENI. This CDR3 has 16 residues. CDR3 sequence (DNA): TGTGCCAGCTCACCCCCATATTGGGAGACTAACTATGGCTACACCTTC. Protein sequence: CASSPPYWETNYGYTF. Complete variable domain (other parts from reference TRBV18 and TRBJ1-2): NAGVMQNPRHLVRRRGQEARLRCSPMKGHSHVYWYRQLPEEGLKFMVYLQKENIIDESGMPKERFSAEFPKEGPSILRIQQVVRGDSAAYFCASSPPYWETNYGYTFGSGTRLTVV.

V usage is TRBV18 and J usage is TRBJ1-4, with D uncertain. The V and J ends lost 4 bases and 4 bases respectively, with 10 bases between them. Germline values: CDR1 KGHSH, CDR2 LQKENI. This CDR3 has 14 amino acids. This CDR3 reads CASSRLSGNEKLFF. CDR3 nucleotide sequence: TGTGCCAGCTCACGGCTTTCGGGTAATGAAAAACTGTTTTTT.

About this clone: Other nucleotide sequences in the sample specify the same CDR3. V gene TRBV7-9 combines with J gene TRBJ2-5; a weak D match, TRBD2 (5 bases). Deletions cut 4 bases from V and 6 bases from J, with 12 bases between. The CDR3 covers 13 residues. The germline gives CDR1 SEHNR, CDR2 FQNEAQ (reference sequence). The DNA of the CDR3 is TGTGCCAGCAGCTCTAGCTTAGTGAAGACCCAGTACTTC. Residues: CASSSSLVKTQYF.

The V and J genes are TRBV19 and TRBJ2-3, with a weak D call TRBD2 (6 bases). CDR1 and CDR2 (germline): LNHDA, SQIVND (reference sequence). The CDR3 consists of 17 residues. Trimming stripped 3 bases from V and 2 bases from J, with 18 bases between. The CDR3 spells CASSIWSYGSVTDTQYF. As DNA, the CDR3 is TGTGCCAGTAGTATTTGGTCCTACGGGAGCGTCACAGATACGCAGTATTTT. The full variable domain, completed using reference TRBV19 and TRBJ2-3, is DGGITQSPKYLFRKEGQNVTLSCEQNLNHDAMYWYRQDPGQGLRLIYYSQIVNDFQKGDIAEGYSVSREKKESFPLTVTSAQKNPTAFYLCASSIWSYGSVTDTQYFGPGTRLTVL.

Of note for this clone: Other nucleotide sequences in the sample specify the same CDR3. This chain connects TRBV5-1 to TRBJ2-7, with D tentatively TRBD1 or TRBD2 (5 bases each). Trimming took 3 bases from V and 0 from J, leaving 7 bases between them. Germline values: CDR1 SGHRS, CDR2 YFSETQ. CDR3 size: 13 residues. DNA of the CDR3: TGCGCCAGCAGCTCAGGGAGCTCCTACGAGCAGTACTTC. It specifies CASSSGSSYEQYF.

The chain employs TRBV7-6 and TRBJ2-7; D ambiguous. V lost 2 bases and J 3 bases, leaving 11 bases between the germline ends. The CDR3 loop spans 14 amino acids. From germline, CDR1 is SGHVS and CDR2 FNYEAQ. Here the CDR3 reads CASSLMDGVYEQYF. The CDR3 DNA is TGTGCCAGCAGCTTAATGGACGGTGTCTACGAGCAGTACTTC.

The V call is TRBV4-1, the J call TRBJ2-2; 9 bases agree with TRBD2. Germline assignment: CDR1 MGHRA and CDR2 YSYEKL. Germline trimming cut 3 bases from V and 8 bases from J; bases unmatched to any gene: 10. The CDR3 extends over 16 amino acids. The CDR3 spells CASSHSAGGQVGELFF. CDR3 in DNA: TGCGCCAGCAGCCATTCAGCGGGGGGCCAGGTAGGGGAGCTGTTTTTT.

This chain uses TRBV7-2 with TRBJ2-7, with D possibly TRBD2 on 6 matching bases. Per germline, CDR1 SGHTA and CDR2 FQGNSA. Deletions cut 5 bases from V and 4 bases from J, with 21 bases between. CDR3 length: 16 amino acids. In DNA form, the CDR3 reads TGTGCCAGCAGCCCTCCGGGACGGATCGGGGGTTACGAGCAGTACTTC. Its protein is CASSPPGRIGGYEQYF.

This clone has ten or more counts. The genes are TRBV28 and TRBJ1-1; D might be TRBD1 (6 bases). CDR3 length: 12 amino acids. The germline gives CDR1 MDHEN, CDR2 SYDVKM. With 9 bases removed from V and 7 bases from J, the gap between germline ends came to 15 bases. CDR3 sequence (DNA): TGTGCCAGTAACACAGGGAACCTTGAAGCTTTCTTT. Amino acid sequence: CASNTGNLEAFF.

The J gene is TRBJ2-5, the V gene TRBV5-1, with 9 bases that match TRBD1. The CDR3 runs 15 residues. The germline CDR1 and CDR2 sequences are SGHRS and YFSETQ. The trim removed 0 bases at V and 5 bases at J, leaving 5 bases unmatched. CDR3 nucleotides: TGCGCCAGCAGCTTGGAGGACAGGGGAGGGGAGACCCAGTACTTC. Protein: CASSLEDRGGETQYF.

This CDR3 reads CASSELTGGGANVLTF. CDR3 coding DNA: TGTGCCAGCAGTGAGCTGACAGGGGGCGGGGCCAACGTCCTGACTTTC. The chain couples TRBV2 to TRBJ2-6, with TRBD1 matching over 10 bases. The germline V gene encodes CDR1 SNHLY and CDR2 FYNNEI. The V gene end was trimmed by 3 bases and the J gene end by 4 bases; junction bases not matched to a gene: 3. There are 16 residues in the CDR3.